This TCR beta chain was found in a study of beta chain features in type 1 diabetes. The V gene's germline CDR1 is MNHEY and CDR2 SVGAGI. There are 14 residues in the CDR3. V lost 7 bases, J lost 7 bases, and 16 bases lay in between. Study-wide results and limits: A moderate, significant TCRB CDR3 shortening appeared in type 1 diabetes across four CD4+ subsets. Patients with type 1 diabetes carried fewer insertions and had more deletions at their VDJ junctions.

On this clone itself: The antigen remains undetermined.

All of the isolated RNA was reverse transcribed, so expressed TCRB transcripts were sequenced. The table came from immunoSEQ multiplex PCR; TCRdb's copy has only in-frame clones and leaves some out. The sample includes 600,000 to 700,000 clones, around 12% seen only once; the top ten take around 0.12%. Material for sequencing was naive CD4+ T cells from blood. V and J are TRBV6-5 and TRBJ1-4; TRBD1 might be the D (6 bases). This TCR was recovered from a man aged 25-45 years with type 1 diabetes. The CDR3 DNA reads TGTGCCAGCACCGAACAGGGAATAGGTGAAAAACTGTTTTTT. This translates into CASTEQGIGEKLFF.